This entry describes one T cell receptor (beta chain). The germline gene is not matched at one end of the junction; a read error may be the cause. Using a J-beta primer mix together with a sample-barcoded 5' primer, a second PCR was run for roughly 6 to 12 cycles. MiXCR, run by TCRdb on the 5' RACE reads, gives a single entry per CDR3 protein. The sample consists of hundreds of thousands of distinct CDR3 sequences, 45% to 70% of them appearing once. The data stem from a study of blood T cells in healthy people across ages. The CDR3 runs to 13 residues. This TCR was recovered from a man in his forties in good health. The chain links TRBV12-3 or TRBV12-4 to TRBJ1-1; no clear D. The sample was blood. CDR3 sequence (DNA): TGTCCCAGCAGTTTTAGCGTGAACACTGAAGCTTTCTTT. Residues: CPSSFSVNTEAFF.